This T cell receptor beta chain emerged from a study of blood T cell repertoires in COVID-19. Authors' analysis steps: Counts of nucleated cells, estimated from reference gene primer amplification, were obtained. Some clones are missing from TCRdb's copy, which holds only in-frame ones; the method was immunoSEQ multiplex PCR. V, J and clone size are taken as reported in that table, and D and trimming were inferred from the DNA itself. The data hold around 80,000 clones, with 75% to 90% observed a single time. The CDR3 totals 17 residues. Unmatched junction bases numbered 4, after V lost 0 bases and J lost 3 bases. Germline V gives CDR1 MNHEY, CDR2 SVGEGT.

The chain has TRBV6-2 or TRBV6-3 and TRBJ2-3, with 12 bases identical to TRBD2. This receptor was obtained from a woman aged 70 to 79 with acute or convalescent COVID-19. Sequencing input: peripheral blood. CDR3 sequence (DNA): TGTGCCAGCAGTTACTCGACCGGGACTAGCGGGACAGATACGCAGTATTTT. As protein: CASSYSTGTSGTDTQYF.